One sample yielded the 25 T cell receptor beta chains listed below, sequenced in a study of blood T cell repertoires in COVID-19 (TCRdb year 2020). The protocol used for the library was the immunoSEQ multiplex PCR assay. TCRdb carries this immuneACCESS record with in-frame sequences only. Its versions omit some clonotypes, under half of them owing to an unresolved V gene in the studies checked, with the rest unexplained. A total of about 180,000 clones appear in this sample, 80% to 85% of them only once. The top ten hold 6% to 7% of the sample. Sequencing was done on a sample of peripheral blood. These receptors were obtained from a woman between 40 and 55 years old with COVID-19, enrolled during active disease.

J is TRBJ2-3 and V is TRBV9; 8 bases map to TRBD2. The germline V gene has CDR1 SGDLS and CDR2 YYNGEE. The CDR3 runs to 13 residues. Trimming took 2 bases from V and 5 from J; bases not matched to a gene: 1. The CDR3 region has the DNA TGTGCCAGCAGCGTTCTAGCGGGAGATACGCAGTATTTT. Protein: CASSVLAGDTQYF.

The chain employs TRBV5-1 and TRBJ1-2; TRBD1 matches 7 bases. Per germline, CDR1 SGHRS and CDR2 YFSETQ. After removal of 1 base from V and 8 bases from J, the junction contained 8 bases not matched to a gene. This CDR3 comprises 14 residues. The CDR3 loop reads CASSLKTGDGGYTF. The DNA for the CDR3 is TGCGCCAGCAGCTTGAAAACAGGGGATGGAGGCTACACCTTC.

This clone was recorded a few times. The J gene is TRBJ1-1, the V gene TRBV19; tentatively, D is TRBD1 (6 bases). V was trimmed by 5 bases and J by 4 bases, leaving 20 bases between them. The germline gives CDR1 LNHDA, CDR2 SQIVND (reference sequence). The CDR3 has 16 amino acids. The CDR3 spells CASSPPTGGGSTEAFF. Written as DNA, the CDR3 is TGTGCCAGTAGTCCTCCTACGGGGGGCGGTAGCACTGAAGCTTTCTTT.

This sequence joins TRBV6-5 and TRBJ2-6; unclear D gene. Trimming removed 6 bases from V and 3 bases from J, with 9 bases in between. The CDR3 sequence is 14 residues long. The germline V gene has CDR1 MNHEY and CDR2 SVGAGI. The CDR3 sequence is CASSPQIGANVLTF. The CDR3 region has the DNA TGTGCCAGCAGCCCCCAGATTGGGGCCAACGTCCTGACTTTC.

The rearrangement uses TRBV25-1 and TRBJ1-2; D is possibly TRBD1 (6 bases). The ends were cut back, 2 bases at V and 4 bases at J, with 17 bases in the middle. There are 16 residues in the CDR3. Germline CDR1 and CDR2: MGHDK and SYGVNS. The CDR3 DNA reads TGTGCCAGCAGTGAAGCTCGCAGGGGTAAGGGCTATGGCTACACCTTC. Translation gives CASSEARRGKGYGYTF.

The genes are TRBV5-8 and TRBJ2-7; possible D gene TRBD2, 5 bases. Germline CDR1 SGHTS, CDR2 YDEGEE. The V gene lost 0 bases and the J gene lost 3 bases, with 13 bases spanning the gap. The CDR3 extends over 15 amino acids. The chain's CDR3 is CASSLGSAANYEQYF. CDR3 bases: TGTGCCAGCAGCTTGGGTAGCGCCGCCAACTACGAGCAGTACTTC.

On this clone itself: Other DNA sequences in the sample encode the same CDR3. The genes are TRBV27 and TRBJ2-7; no clear D gene. Trimming stripped 2 bases from V and 2 bases from J, with 7 bases between. This CDR3 has 13 residues. Germline CDR1 reads MNHEY; CDR2 reads SMNVEV (reference sequence). CDR3 sequence reads: CASSLGTAYEQYF. CDR3 nucleotide sequence: TGTGCCAGCAGTTTAGGCACAGCCTACGAGCAGTACTTC.

The V gene is TRBV2, the J gene TRBJ1-3, with TRBD1 matching over 8 bases. There are 15 residues in the CDR3. The J segment lost 4 bases and the V segment lost 6 bases, leaving 8 bases of the junction unmatched. CDR1 SNHLY and CDR2 FYNNEI come from the germline V gene. DNA of the CDR3: TGTGCCAGCAGGCGGGGCAGGGGGCTCGGAAACACCATATATTTT. Its translation is CASRRGRGLGNTIYF.

V is TRBV5-1 and J is TRBJ1-5; TRBD1 agrees at 9 bases. This CDR3 is 17 amino acids long. From germline, CDR1 is SGHRS and CDR2 YFSETQ. Unmatched junction bases numbered 10, after V lost 0 bases and J lost 6 bases. CDR3 residues: CASSLEPGQGGGQPQHF. The CDR3 bases are TGCGCCAGCAGCTTGGAACCGGGACAGGGAGGCGGTCAGCCCCAGCATTTT.

The J gene is TRBJ2-1, the V gene TRBV7-9; D is possibly TRBD2 (5 bases). The CDR3 loop spans 17 amino acids. CDR1 is SEHNR and CDR2 is FQNEAQ in the germline V gene (reference sequence). With 0 bases removed from V and 5 bases from J, the gap between germline ends came to 17 bases. CDR3 sequence: CASSLARSERSDNEQFF. In DNA, the CDR3 is TGTGCCAGCAGCTTAGCGAGGTCGGAGCGGTCCGACAATGAGCAGTTCTTC.

This chain uses TRBV5-8 with TRBJ2-3; 9 bases line up with TRBD1. Germline lookup yields CDR1 SGHTS and CDR2 YDEGEE. Unmatched junction bases numbered 12, after V lost 9 bases and J lost 4 bases. The CDR3 extends over 15 amino acids. This CDR3 is CAIPYDRGGPDTQYF. CDR3 nucleotide sequence: TGTGCCATCCCATACGACAGGGGGGGACCAGATACGCAGTATTTT. Combining the CDR3 with reference TRBV5-8 and TRBJ2-3 gives the whole variable domain EAGVTQSPTHLIKTRGQQATLRCSPISGHTSVYWYQQALGLGLQFLLWYDEGEERNRGNFPPRFSGRQFPNYSSELNVNALELEDSALYLCAIPYDRGGPDTQYFGPGTRLTVL.

V usage is TRBV2 and J usage is TRBJ2-1, with TRBD2 matching over 8 bases. V dropped 6 bases and J dropped 8; count of bases not matched to a gene: 6. From germline, CDR1 is SNHLY and CDR2 FYNNEI. CDR3 length: 13 residues. The chain's CDR3 is CASRSGGGDEQFF. The CDR3 DNA sequence: TGTGCCAGCAGGAGCGGGGGCGGGGATGAGCAGTTCTTC.

This clone was observed a handful of times. The sample has other DNA sequences that encode this CDR3 too. The chain carries TRBV28 and TRBJ1-2; no reliable D call. The CDR3 extends over 12 amino acids. Trimming cost V 4 bases and J 4 bases, with 7 bases left between them. Germline CDR1 is MDHEN and CDR2 is SYDVKM. CDR3 sequence: CASSSTVYGYTF. The CDR3, as DNA: TGTGCCAGCAGTTCCACAGTCTATGGCTACACCTTC.

The genes are TRBV19 and TRBJ1-1; TRBD1 aligns across 10 bases. The CDR3 extends over 13 amino acids. The V gene end was trimmed by 8 bases and the J gene end by 3 bases; junction bases not matched to a gene: 3. CDR1 LNHDA and CDR2 SQIVND come from the germline V gene (reference sequence). CDR3 in DNA: TGTGCCAGTGGGGGACAGGGGTACACTGAAGCTTTCTTT. This translates into CASGGQGYTEAFF. The entire variable domain, with the rest obtained from reference TRBV19 and TRBJ1-1, is as follows: DGGITQSPKYLFRKEGQNVTLSCEQNLNHDAMYWYRQDPGQGLRLIYYSQIVNDFQKGDIAEGYSVSREKKESFPLTVTSAQKNPTAFYLCASGGQGYTEAFFGQGTRLTVV.

This clone was picked up a small number of times. The V and J genes are TRBV10-1 and TRBJ2-7; TRBD1 aligns across 7 bases. The junction had 13 bases not matched to a gene; V was cut back by 6 bases and J by 5 bases. The CDR3 has 15 residues. Germline CDR1 reads WNHNN; CDR2 reads SYGVQD (reference sequence). The CDR3 protein is CASSTGASGRDEQYF. The DNA of the CDR3 is TGCGCCAGCAGCACAGGGGCCAGCGGTAGGGACGAGCAGTACTTC.

V is TRBV9 and J is TRBJ2-3, with TRBD2 identical over 7 bases. The CDR3 contains 15 residues. Germline V gives CDR1 SGDLS, CDR2 YYNGEE. V shed 2 bases and J 6 bases; nucleotides not matched to a gene: 9. The CDR3 DNA sequence: TGTGCCAGCAGCGTTGGGGGAGGGCCTTTGGATACGCAGTATTTT. Protein product: CASSVGGGPLDTQYF.

The genes are TRBV11-2 and TRBJ2-1, with 8 bases identical to TRBD1. Germline CDR1 is SGHAT and CDR2 is FQNNGV. The CDR3 length is 14 residues. The V and J ends lost 3 bases and 6 bases, in that order; junction bases with no gene match: 4. Here the CDR3 reads CASSFRTGSNEQFF. DNA for the CDR3: TGTGCCAGCAGCTTTCGGACAGGGAGCAATGAGCAGTTCTTC.

The chain carries TRBV5-6 and TRBJ2-3, with 7 bases fitting TRBD1. The CDR3 runs to 14 residues. Germline V CDR1 and CDR2: SGHDT, YYEEEE. V trimming: 4 bases; J trimming: 2 bases; junction bases outside the gene matches: 4. The DNA for the CDR3 is TGTGCCAGCAGCCGGGACAGCCTCACAGATACGCAGTATTTT. It yields the protein CASSRDSLTDTQYF.

The CDR3 loop reads CASSLAGGLLNEQFF. CDR3 DNA: TGCGCCAGCAGCTTAGCGGGGGGCCTCCTCAATGAGCAGTTCTTC. The V call is TRBV5-1, the J call TRBJ2-1; TRBD2 agrees at 9 bases. CDR1 is SGHRS, CDR2 YFSETQ, per germline. The CDR3 covers 15 residues. The trim removed 2 bases at V and 6 bases at J, leaving 6 bases unmatched.

V and J are TRBV3-1 (or the pseudogene TRBV3-2) and TRBJ2-3; TRBD2 agrees at 15 bases. The CDR3 extends over 18 amino acids. Germline assignment: CDR1 LGHDT and CDR2 YNNKEL (reference sequence). Germline trimming cut 8 bases from V and 0 bases from J; bases unmatched to any gene: 9. The CDR3 protein is CASGPGLAGGGSTDTQYF. The CDR3 region has the DNA TGTGCCAGCGGCCCGGGACTAGCGGGGGGCGGGAGCACAGATACGCAGTATTTT.

The chain couples TRBV7-9 to TRBJ2-7; maybe TRBD1 (6 bases). Germline V lookup: CDR1 SEHNR, CDR2 FQNEAQ (reference sequence). The CDR3 runs 13 residues. V was pared by 8 bases and J by 3 bases, with 14 bases between. DNA for the CDR3: TGTGCCAGCGGTTCCAGGGGAAGCTACGAGCAGTACTTC. This translates into CASGSRGSYEQYF.

The chain joins TRBV6-5 to TRBJ1-1; 8 bases line up with TRBD1. The junction had 12 bases not matched to a gene; V was cut back by 6 bases and J by 9 bases. Germline V lookup: CDR1 MNHEY, CDR2 SVGAGI. The CDR3 is made up of 14 amino acids. CDR3 bases: TGTGCCAGCAGCGGGACAGGCAAGAGACGACAAGCTTTCTTT. It translates to CASSGTGKRRQAFF.

In its sample, this clone was seen a few times. This rearrangement joins TRBV5-1 to TRBJ2-7, with D tentatively TRBD2 (6 bases). Trimming left V 4 bases short and J 1 base short, with 12 bases between. CDR1 and CDR2 from the germline V gene are SGHRS and YFSETQ. The CDR3 is 14 amino acids. The CDR3 DNA sequence: TGCGCCAGCAGCCCTCAGGGAGGATCCTACGAGCAGTACTTC. Amino acids: CASSPQGGSYEQYF.

The chain employs TRBV2 and TRBJ1-2, with TRBD1 matching over 9 bases. In germline, CDR1 is SNHLY, CDR2 FYNNEI. The CDR3 consists of 13 residues. V lost 4 bases, J lost 9 bases, and 6 bases stayed unmatched. The CDR3 region is CASSVPGQGSYTF. DNA of the CDR3: TGTGCCAGCAGTGTTCCGGGACAGGGAAGCTACACCTTC.

This clone was seen once. This sequence joins TRBV11-2 and TRBJ1-5; weak D call: TRBD1 (5 bases). From germline, CDR1 is SGHAT and CDR2 FQNNGV. The V end lost 3 bases, the J end lost 0 bases, and 12 bases lay between the germline ends. This CDR3 has 16 residues. This CDR3 is CASSLEGPYSNQPQHF. CDR3 in DNA: TGTGCCAGCAGCTTGGAGGGACCTTATAGCAATCAGCCCCAGCATTTT.